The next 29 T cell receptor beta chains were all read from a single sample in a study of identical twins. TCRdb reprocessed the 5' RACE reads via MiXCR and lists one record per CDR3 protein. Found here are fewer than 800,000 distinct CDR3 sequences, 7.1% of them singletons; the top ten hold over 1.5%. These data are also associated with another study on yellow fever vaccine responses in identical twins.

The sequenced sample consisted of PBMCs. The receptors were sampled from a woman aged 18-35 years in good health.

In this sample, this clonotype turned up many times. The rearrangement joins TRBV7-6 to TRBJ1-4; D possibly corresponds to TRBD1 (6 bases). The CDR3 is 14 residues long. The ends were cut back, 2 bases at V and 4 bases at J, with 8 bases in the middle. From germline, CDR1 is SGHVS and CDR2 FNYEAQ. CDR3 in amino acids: CASSLLDSNEKLFF. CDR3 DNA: TGTGCCAGCAGCTTATTGGACAGTAATGAAAAACTGTTTTTT.

The CDR3 region is CASSVDPGTSMGTQYF. DNA of the CDR3: TGCGCCAGCAGCGTGGACCCCGGGACTAGCATGGGGACCCAGTACTTC. The V and J genes are TRBV5-1 and TRBJ2-5, with 9 bases identical to TRBD2. CDR1 is SGHRS and CDR2 is YFSETQ in the germline V gene. V lost 4 bases and J lost 7; bases outside the gene matches: 14. The CDR3 runs to 16 residues.

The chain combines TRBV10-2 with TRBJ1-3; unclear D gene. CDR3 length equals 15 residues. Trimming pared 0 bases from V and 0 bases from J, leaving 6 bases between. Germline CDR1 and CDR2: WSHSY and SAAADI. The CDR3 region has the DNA TGCGCCAGCAGTGAGTCTCGGGTCTCTGGAAACACCATATATTTT. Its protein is CASSESRVSGNTIYF.

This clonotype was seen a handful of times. The CDR3 region has the DNA TGTGCCAGCCGACAGGGTTACGAGCAGTACTTC. This encodes CASRQGYEQYF. The chain carries TRBV6-5 and TRBJ2-7; the match to TRBD1 covers 7 bases. V trimming: 8 bases; J trimming: 4 bases; junction bases outside the gene matches: 2. Germline V gene lookup returns CDR1 MNHEY and CDR2 SVGAGI. This CDR3 has 11 residues.

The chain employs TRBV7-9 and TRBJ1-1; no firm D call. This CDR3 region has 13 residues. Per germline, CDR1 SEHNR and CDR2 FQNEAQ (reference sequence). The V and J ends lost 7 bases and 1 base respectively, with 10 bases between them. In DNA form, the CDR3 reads TGTGCCAGCACCCTTAAGGGGAACACTGAAGCTTTCTTT. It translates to CASTLKGNTEAFF.

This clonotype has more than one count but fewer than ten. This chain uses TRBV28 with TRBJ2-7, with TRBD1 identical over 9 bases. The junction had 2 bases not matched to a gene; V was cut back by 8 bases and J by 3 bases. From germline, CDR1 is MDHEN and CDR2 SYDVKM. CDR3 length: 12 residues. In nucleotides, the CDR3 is TGTGCCAGCGGGACAGGGCGCTACGAGCAGTACTTC. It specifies CASGTGRYEQYF. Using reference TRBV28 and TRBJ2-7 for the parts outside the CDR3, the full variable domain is DVKVTQSSRYLVKRTGEKVFLECVQDMDHENMFWYRQDPGLGLRLIYFSYDVKMKEKGDIPEGYSVSREKKERFSLILESASTNQTSMYLCASGTGRYEQYFGPGTRLTVT.

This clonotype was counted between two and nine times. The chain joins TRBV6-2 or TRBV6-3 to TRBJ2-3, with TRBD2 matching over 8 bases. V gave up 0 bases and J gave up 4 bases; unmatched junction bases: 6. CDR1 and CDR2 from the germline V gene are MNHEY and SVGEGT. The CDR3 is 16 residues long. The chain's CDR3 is CASSYSDSGVADTQYF. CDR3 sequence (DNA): TGTGCCAGCAGTTACTCTGATAGCGGGGTCGCAGATACGCAGTATTTT.

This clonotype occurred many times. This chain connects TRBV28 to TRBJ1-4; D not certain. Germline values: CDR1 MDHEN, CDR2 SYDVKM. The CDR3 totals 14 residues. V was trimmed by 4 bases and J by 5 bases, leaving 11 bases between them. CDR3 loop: CASSSTPRNEKLFF. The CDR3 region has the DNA TGTGCCAGCAGTTCGACACCGAGGAATGAAAAACTGTTTTTT.

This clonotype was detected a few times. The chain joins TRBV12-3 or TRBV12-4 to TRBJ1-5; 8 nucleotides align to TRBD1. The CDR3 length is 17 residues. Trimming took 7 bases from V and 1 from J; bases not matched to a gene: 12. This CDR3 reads CASIDPQGAISNQPQHF. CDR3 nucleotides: TGTGCCAGCATCGACCCCCAGGGGGCAATAAGCAATCAGCCCCAGCATTTT.

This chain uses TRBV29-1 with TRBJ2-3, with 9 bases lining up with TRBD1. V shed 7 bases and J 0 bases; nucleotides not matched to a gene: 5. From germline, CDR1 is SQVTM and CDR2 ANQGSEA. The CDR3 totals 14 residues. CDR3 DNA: TGCAGCGCAGGACAGGGGATTAGCACAGATACGCAGTATTTT. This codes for CSAGQGISTDTQYF.

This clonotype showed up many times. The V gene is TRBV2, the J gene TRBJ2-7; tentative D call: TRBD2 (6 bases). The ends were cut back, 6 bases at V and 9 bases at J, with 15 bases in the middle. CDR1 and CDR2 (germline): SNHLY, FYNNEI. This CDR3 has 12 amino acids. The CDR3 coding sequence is TGTGCCAGCAGCGTAGGTCTGGGGGGGCAGTACGTC. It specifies CASSVGLGGQYV.

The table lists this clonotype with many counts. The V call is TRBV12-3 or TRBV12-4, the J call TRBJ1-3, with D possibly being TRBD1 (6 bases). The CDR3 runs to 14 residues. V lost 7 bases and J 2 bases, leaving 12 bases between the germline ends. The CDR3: CASTQAGAGNTIYF. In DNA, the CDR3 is TGTGCCAGCACCCAGGCAGGGGCTGGAAACACCATATATTTT.

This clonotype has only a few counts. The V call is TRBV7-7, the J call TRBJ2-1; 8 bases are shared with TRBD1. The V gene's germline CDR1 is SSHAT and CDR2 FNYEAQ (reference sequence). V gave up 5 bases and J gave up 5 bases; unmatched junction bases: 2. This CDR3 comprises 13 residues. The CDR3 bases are TGTGCCAGCAGCGTGGACAGGGACAATGAGCAGTTCTTC. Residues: CASSVDRDNEQFF.

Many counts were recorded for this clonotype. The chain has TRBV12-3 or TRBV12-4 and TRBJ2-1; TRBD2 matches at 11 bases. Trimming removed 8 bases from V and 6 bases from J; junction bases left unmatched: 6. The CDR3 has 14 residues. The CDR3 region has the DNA TGTGCCAGCGCTAGCGGGGGGTCAAGCAATGAGCAGTTCTTC. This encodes CASASGGSSNEQFF.

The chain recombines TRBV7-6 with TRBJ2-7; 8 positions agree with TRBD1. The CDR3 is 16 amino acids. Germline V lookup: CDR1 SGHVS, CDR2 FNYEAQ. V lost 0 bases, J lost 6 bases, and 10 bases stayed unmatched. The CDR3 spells CASSLANVGTGSEQYF. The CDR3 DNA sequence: TGTGCCAGCAGCTTAGCGAACGTTGGGACAGGCAGCGAGCAGTACTTC.

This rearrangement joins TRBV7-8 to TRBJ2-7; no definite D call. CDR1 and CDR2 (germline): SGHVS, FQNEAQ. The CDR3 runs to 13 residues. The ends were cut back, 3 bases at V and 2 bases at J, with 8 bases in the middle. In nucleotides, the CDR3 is TGTGCCAGCAGCTTCTCTGTAACCTACGAGCAGTACTTC. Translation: CASSFSVTYEQYF.

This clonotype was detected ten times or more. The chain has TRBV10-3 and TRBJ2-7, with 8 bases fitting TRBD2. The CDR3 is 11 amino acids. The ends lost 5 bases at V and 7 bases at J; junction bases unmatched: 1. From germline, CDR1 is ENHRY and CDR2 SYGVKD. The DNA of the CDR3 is TGTGCCATCAGTTCGGGAGGGGAGCAGTACTTC. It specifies CAISSGGEQYF.

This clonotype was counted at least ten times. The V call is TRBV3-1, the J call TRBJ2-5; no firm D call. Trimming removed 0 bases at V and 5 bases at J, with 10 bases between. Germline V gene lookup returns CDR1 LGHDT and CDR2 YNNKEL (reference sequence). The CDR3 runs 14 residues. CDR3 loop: CASSQEWLVETQYF. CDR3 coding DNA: TGTGCCAGCAGCCAAGAGTGGCTAGTGGAGACCCAGTACTTC.

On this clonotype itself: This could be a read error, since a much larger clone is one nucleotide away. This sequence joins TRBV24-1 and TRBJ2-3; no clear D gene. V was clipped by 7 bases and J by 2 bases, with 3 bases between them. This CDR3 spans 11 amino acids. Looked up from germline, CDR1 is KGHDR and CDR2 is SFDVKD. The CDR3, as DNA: TGTGCCACCAGCAACACAGATACGCAGTATTTT. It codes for CATSNTDTQYF.

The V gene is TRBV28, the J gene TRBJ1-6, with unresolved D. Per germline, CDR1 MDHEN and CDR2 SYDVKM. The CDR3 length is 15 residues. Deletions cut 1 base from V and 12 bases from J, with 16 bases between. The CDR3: CASSLSRWAQGPLHF. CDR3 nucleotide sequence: TGTGCCAGCAGTTTATCTAGGTGGGCCCAAGGACCCCTCCACTTT.

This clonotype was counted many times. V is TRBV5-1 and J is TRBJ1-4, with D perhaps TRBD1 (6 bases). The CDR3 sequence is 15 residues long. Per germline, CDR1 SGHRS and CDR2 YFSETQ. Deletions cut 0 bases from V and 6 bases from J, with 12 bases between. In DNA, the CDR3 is TGCGCCAGCAGCTTGGTGCAGGGGAGGGATGAAAAACTGTTTTTT. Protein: CASSLVQGRDEKLFF.

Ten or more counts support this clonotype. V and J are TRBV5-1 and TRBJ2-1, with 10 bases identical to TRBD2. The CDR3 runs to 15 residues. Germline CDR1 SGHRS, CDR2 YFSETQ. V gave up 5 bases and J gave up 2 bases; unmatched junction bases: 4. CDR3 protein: CASREAGGAYNEQFF. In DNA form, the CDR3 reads TGCGCCAGCAGGGAAGCGGGAGGGGCCTACAATGAGCAGTTCTTC.

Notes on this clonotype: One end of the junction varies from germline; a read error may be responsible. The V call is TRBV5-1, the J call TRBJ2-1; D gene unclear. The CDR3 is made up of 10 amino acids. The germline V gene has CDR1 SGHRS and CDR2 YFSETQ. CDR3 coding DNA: TGCACCAGCTCCTACAATGAGCAGTTCTTC. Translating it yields CTSSYNEQFF.

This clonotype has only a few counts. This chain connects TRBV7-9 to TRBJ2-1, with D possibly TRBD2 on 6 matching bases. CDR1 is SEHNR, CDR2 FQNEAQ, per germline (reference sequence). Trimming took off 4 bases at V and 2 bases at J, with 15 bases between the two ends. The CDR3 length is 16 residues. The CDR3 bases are TGTGCCAGCAGCTCTCCGGGACTCCGTACCTACAATGAGCAGTTCTTC. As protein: CASSSPGLRTYNEQFF.

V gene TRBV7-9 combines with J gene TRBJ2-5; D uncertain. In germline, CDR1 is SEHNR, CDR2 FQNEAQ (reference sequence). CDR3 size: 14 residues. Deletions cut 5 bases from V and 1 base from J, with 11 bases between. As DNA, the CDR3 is TGTGCCAGCAGCGAATCAGACTCCCAAGAGACCCAGTACTTC. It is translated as CASSESDSQETQYF.

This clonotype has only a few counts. The CDR3 DNA sequence: TGTGCCAGCAGCCTAGGGCCTGGGGACACTGAAGCTTTCTTT. Its protein product is CASSLGPGDTEAFF. The chain uses TRBV4-2 and TRBJ1-1; unclear D gene. V lost 4 bases and J lost 3, with 12 bases in between. Per germline, CDR1 LGHNA and CDR2 YNFKEQ. The CDR3 is 14 residues long.

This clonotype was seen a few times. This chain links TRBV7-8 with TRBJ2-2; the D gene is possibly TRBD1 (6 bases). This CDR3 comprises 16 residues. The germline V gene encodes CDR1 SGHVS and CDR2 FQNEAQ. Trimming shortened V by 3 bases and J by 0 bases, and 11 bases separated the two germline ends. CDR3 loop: CASSFRTAANTGELFF. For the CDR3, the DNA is TGTGCCAGCAGCTTCCGGACAGCCGCGAACACCGGGGAGCTGTTTTTT. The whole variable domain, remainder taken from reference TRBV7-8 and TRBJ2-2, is GAGVSQSPRYKVAKRGQDVALRCDPISGHVSLFWYQQALGQGPEFLTYFQNEAQLDKSGLPSDRFFAERPEGSVSTLKIQRTQQEDSAVYLCASSFRTAANTGELFFGEGSRLTVL.

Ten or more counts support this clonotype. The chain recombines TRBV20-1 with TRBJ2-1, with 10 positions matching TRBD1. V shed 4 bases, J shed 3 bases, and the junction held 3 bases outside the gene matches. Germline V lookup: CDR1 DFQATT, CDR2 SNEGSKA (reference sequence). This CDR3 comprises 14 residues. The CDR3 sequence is CSATGQGFYNEQFF. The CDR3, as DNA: TGCAGTGCTACGGGACAGGGGTTCTACAATGAGCAGTTCTTC.

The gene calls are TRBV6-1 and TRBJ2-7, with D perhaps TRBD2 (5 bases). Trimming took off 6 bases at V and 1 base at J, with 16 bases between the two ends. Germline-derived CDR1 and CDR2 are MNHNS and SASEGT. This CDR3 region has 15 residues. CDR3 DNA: TGTGCCAGCAGCCCACTTCAGCGGAGGTCCTACGAGCAGTACTTC. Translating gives CASSPLQRRSYEQYF.